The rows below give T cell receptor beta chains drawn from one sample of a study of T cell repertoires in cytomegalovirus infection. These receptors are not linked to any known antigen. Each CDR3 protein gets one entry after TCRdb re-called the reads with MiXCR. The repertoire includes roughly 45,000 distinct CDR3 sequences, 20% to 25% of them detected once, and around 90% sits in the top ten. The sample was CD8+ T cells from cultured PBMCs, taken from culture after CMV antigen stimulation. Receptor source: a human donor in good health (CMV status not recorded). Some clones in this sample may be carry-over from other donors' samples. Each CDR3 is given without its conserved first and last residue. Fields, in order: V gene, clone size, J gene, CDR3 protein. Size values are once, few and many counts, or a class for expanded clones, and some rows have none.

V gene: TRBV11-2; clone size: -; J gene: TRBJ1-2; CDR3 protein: ASSQTVGQGEGYT
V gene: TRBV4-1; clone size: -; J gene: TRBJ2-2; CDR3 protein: ASSQEDSGGGGTGELF
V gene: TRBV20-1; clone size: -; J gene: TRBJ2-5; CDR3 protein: SARERGVQETQY
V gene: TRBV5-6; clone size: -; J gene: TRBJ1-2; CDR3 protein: ASSLATEGRLANYGYT
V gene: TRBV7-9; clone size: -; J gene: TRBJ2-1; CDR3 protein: ASSLRTSGRAMDEQF
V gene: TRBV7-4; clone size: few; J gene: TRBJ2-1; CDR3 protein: ASSATGGTRNNEQF
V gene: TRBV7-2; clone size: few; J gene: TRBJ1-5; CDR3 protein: ASSLGTGASPQH
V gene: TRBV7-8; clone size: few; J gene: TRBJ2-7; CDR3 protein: ASSYSIYEQY
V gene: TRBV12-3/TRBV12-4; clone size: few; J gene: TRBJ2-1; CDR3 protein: ASSFFNEQF
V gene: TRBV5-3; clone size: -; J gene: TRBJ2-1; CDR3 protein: ASIHGSREQF
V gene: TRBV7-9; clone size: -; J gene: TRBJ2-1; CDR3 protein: ASSEPAVGFESSYNEQF
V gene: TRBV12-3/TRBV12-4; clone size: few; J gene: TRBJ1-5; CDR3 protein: ASSHDRTYQPQH
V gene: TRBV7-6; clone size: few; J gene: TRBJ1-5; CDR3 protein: ASSPGGPGPQH
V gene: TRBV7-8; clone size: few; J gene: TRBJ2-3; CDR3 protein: ASSLVAGGPDTQY
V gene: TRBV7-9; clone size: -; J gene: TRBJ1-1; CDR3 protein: ASSSGDRQIEAF
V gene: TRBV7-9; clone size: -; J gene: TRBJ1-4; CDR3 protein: ASSYRTGDGNEKLF
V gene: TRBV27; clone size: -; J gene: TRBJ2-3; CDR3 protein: ASSLRAGALTDTQY
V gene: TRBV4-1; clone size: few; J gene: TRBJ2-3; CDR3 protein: ASSQDSVGTQY
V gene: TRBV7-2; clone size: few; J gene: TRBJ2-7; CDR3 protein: ASSPNLSRTYEQY
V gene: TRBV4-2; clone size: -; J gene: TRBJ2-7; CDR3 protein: ASSQLTGDPSEQY
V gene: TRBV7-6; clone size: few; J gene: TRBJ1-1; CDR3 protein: ASSSSGTANTEAF
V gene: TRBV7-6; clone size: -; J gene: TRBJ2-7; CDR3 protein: ASSYRESSYEQY
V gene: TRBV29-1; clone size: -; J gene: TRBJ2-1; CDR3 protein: SVVSGARVEQF
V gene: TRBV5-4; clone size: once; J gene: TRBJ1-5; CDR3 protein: ASSLTVRISNQPQH